This record looks at one T cell receptor beta chain sequence and its context. Its antigen remains unidentified. TCRdb's table, derived via immunoSEQ multiplex PCR, lists solely in-frame clones and lacks some. Of fewer than 110,000 clones listed, around nine tenths are singletons. The entry originates in a study of T cell responses to AZD1222 COVID-19 vaccine. The CDR3 consists of 14 residues. Germline CDR1 and CDR2: MNHNS and SASEGT. The V gene end was trimmed by 2 bases and the J gene end by 5 bases; junction bases not matched to a gene: 2. Whole-study findings and limits: Spike regions recognized by vaccine-associated CD4 TCRs spanned the protein, led by 160-218 and 743-854.

This receptor was taken from an adult in good health. V usage is TRBV6-1 and J usage is TRBJ1-4; TRBD1 matches at 7 bases. The sample was peripheral blood, taken on day 0 of AZD1222 vaccination. The CDR3 nucleotides read TGTGCCAGCAGTGAAAGGGGGCGGAATGAAAAACTGTTTTTT. Residues: CASSERGRNEKLFF.